The following is a TCR beta chain sequence with its context. The sample belongs to a study of human T cells and chemical hapten exposure. Study-level background: Patches with 0.01% DPC went on the upper back, and the tests were read at 6 days.

The V segment lost 8 bases and the J segment 3 bases; nucleotides outside the gene matches: 3. The CDR3 is 15 residues long. The germline V gene has CDR1 MGHDK and CDR2 SYGVNS. The time point denotes: pre-sensitization, week 0. The sample's treatment: therapeutic diphenylcyclopropenone sensitization with weekly scalp DPC. Via MiXCR, TCRdb re-called the RACE reads, giving one row per CDR3 protein. The sample contains 270,000 or so distinct CDR3 sequences, roughly 7.7% of which appear only once. This TCR was sampled from a man between 18 and 29 years old with alopecia areata. Some clones in this sample may be carry-over from other donors' samples. The rearrangement uses TRBV25-1 and TRBJ2-1; 14 bases match TRBD2. Sequences were derived from whole blood, sampled in connection with sensitization to the hapten diphenylcyclopropenone (DPC). In nucleotides, the CDR3 is TGTGCCAGCGTGACTAGCGGGGGGGTCTACAATGAGCAGTTCTTC. This translates into CASVTSGGVYNEQFF.